This record looks at one TCR beta chain sequence and its context. The antigen remains undetermined. These data originate in a study of graft-versus-host responses after intestinal transplantation. Study-level information: Uniformly, recipients were administered anti-thymocyte globulin induction with subsequent tacrolimus and steroids for about 3 years. Points from the study as a whole: Some patients had graft-donor T cell macrochimerism. In their allografts, the ratios of graft-versus-host to host-versus-graft T cell clones were high. Early declines in HvG clones that occurred post-transplant were associated with peak circulating GvH clone levels. Recipient-marrow GvH clones were detected, some having first appeared in ileum or blood.

The CDR3 spans 20 residues. CDR1 and CDR2 from the germline V gene are MDHEN and SYDVKM. V trimming: 2 bases; J trimming: 4 bases; junction bases outside the gene matches: 18. Here immunoSEQ multiplex PCR was the method, and the copy in TCRdb shows in-frame clones only, minus some. The profile shows about 89,000 clones, around nine tenths of them singletons. Sequences were derived from unstimulated CD4+ T cells sorted from spleen or lymph node cells, sampled before intestinal transplant. The sequence was collected from a human donor who received an intestinal transplant. The chain uses TRBV28 and TRBJ2-7, with 12 bases fitting TRBD2. CDR3: CASSLAAASGRAGFGYEQYF. In DNA, the CDR3 is TGTGCCAGCAGTTTAGCCGCGGCTAGCGGGAGGGCCGGTTTTGGGTACGAGCAGTACTTC.